Each of the 32 T cell receptor beta chains below was sequenced from the same sample in a study of cytomegalovirus exposure and HLA in healthy donors. Primers included in the PCR were 60 Vbeta and 13 Jbeta primers. The table came from immunoSEQ multiplex PCR; TCRdb's copy has only in-frame clones and leaves some out. The sample has over 85,000 clones; 80% are singletons. Sequenced input: PBMCs. The receptor source for this set is a woman between 55 and 75 years old in good health and CMV-seropositive.

J is TRBJ2-3 and V is TRBV5-4; no firm D call. Per the germline V gene, CDR1 is SGHNT and CDR2 is YYREEE (reference sequence). The CDR3 is 15 residues long. The V end lost 4 bases, the J end lost 2 bases, and 14 bases lay between the germline ends. The CDR3 is CASSDDQEATDTQYF. CDR3 in DNA: TGTGCCAGCAGCGACGATCAAGAGGCCACAGATACGCAGTATTTT.

The chain has TRBV10-3 and TRBJ2-5; perhaps TRBD2 as D (5 bases). V shed 6 bases and J shed 3 bases, with 17 bases lying between them. Per the germline V gene, CDR1 is ENHRY and CDR2 is SYGVKD. The CDR3 is 15 residues long. In DNA form, the CDR3 reads TGTGCCATCAGCTACGGGGTTAATACCGAAGAGACCCAGTACTTC. It yields the protein CAISYGVNTEETQYF.

J is TRBJ2-1 and V is TRBV10-2; a possible D gene is TRBD2 (5 bases). The germline V gene encodes CDR1 WSHSY and CDR2 SAAADI. This CDR3 comprises 12 residues. The DNA for the CDR3 is TGCGCAACCGGGGTGGCCTACAATGAGCAGTTCTTC. As protein: CATGVAYNEQFF.

The J gene is TRBJ1-5, the V gene TRBV28; weak D call: TRBD1 (5 bases). This CDR3 is built from 14 residues. The germline gives CDR1 MDHEN, CDR2 SYDVKM. The V gene lost 6 bases and the J gene lost 6 bases, with 15 bases spanning the gap. The CDR3 DNA reads TGTGCCAGCAGGTTGGAGGGGTCGGGTCAGCCCCAGCATTTT. Its translation: CASRLEGSGQPQHF.

The chain is built from TRBV9 and TRBJ2-1, with 9 bases matching TRBD2. Germline CDR1 is SGDLS and CDR2 is YYNGEE. The V gene end was trimmed by 4 bases and the J gene end by 7 bases; junction bases not matched to a gene: 9. The CDR3 length is 15 residues. The DNA of the CDR3 is TGTGCCAGCAGCCCCCGACTAGCGGTTTATAATGAGCAGTTCTTC. It yields the protein CASSPRLAVYNEQFF.

The count of this clone is one. The chain combines TRBV6-1 with TRBJ2-1; tentatively, D is TRBD1 (6 bases). V was pared by 4 bases and J by 0 bases, with 10 bases between. The CDR3 contains 15 residues. The V gene's germline CDR1 is MNHNS and CDR2 SASEGT. Here the CDR3 reads CASSGGHISYNEQFF. In DNA, the CDR3 is TGTGCCAGCAGTGGGGGACATATCTCCTACAATGAGCAGTTCTTC.

The V and J genes are TRBV5-4 and TRBJ2-7; 11 nucleotides agree with TRBD2. V was pared by 4 bases and J by 5 bases, with 11 bases of the junction left unmatched. In germline, CDR1 is SGHNT, CDR2 YYREEE (reference sequence). The CDR3 extends over 16 amino acids. Written as DNA, the CDR3 is TGTGCCAGCAGCGGCGGAACTAGCGGGAGTTCCCACGAGCAGTACTTC. Translated, it gives CASSGGTSGSSHEQYF.

J is TRBJ1-2 and V is TRBV27; 7 nucleotides match TRBD1. Germline V gene sequence: CDR1 MNHEY, CDR2 SMNVEV (reference sequence). V trimming: 4 bases; J trimming: 5 bases; junction bases outside the gene matches: 7. This CDR3 is 14 amino acids long. The CDR3 sequence: CASSSTTGQYGYTF. In DNA form, the CDR3 reads TGTGCCAGCAGTTCGACGACGGGACAGTATGGCTACACCTTC.

This rearrangement joins TRBV7-8 to TRBJ1-5, with D uncertain. From germline, CDR1 is SGHVS and CDR2 FQNEAQ. Trimming removed 1 base from V and 4 bases from J, with 8 bases in between. The CDR3 consists of 14 residues. The CDR3 coding sequence is TGTGCCAGCAGCTTAGATATAGTTAATCAGCCCCAGCATTTT. This gives the protein CASSLDIVNQPQHF.

DNA of the CDR3: TGTGCCAGCAGCGTAGGACCTGACTCTGGACATCACGCGGAGCAGTTCTTC. Translating it yields CASSVGPDSGHHAEQFF. This rearrangement joins TRBV9 to TRBJ2-1; tentative D call: TRBD1 (5 bases). This CDR3 has 17 amino acids. Germline CDR1 is SGDLS and CDR2 is YYNGEE. The V end lost 0 bases, the J end lost 10 bases, and 23 bases lay between the germline ends.

The chain carries TRBV5-1 and TRBJ2-5; D not certain. CDR3 length equals 14 residues. Germline CDR1 reads SGHRS; CDR2 reads YFSETQ. Trimming shortened V by 3 bases and J by 3 bases, and 12 bases separated the two germline ends. The CDR3 DNA follows: TGCGCCAGCAGCTCCCCTCCTACTGAAGAGACCCAGTACTTC. Translated: CASSSPPTEETQYF.

This sequence joins TRBV11-2 and TRBJ2-1; 11 positions agree with TRBD2. The CDR3 is made up of 17 amino acids. V lost 6 bases to trimming and J lost 5 bases; unmatched junction nucleotides: 12. The germline gives CDR1 SGHAT, CDR2 FQNNGV. The CDR3 nucleotides read TGTGCCAGCAGTCAAATTCCGGGACTAGCGGTCAACAATGAGCAGTTCTTC. Residues: CASSQIPGLAVNNEQFF.

The chain employs TRBV6-5 and TRBJ2-7; 9 bases are a match to TRBD1. CDR3 length equals 15 residues. The V gene's germline CDR1 is MNHEY and CDR2 SVGAGI. With V trimmed by 5 bases and J by 3 bases, 8 bases remained unmatched. The CDR3 loop is CASSKGDRELYEQYF. The DNA of the CDR3 is TGTGCCAGCAGTAAAGGGGACAGGGAGCTCTACGAGCAGTACTTC.

This clone is a singleton in its sample. The chain links TRBV5-4 to TRBJ1-2, with D tentatively TRBD1 (5 bases). Germline assignment: CDR1 SGHNT and CDR2 YYREEE (reference sequence). This CDR3 spans 13 amino acids. Trimming shortened V by 2 bases and J by 5 bases, and 10 bases separated the two germline ends. Here the CDR3 reads CASSLDSFYGYTF. CDR3 in DNA: TGTGCCAGCAGCTTAGACAGTTTTTATGGCTACACCTTC.

The chain employs TRBV7-3 and TRBJ2-1; weak D call: TRBD2 (7 bases). CDR1 and CDR2 from the germline V gene are SGHTA and FQGTGA. This CDR3 is 19 amino acids long. V shed 3 bases and J shed 3 bases, with 24 bases lying between them. The CDR3 DNA follows: TGTGCCAGCAGCTTGAAACGAGGAGGGGGGGAGGGCCGCTACAATGAGCAGTTCTTC. Amino acid sequence: CASSLKRGGGEGRYNEQFF.

The genes are TRBV5-1 and TRBJ2-1, with a possible D match to TRBD2 (5 bases). CDR1 and CDR2 from the germline V gene are SGHRS and YFSETQ. Trimming took off 0 bases at V and 6 bases at J, with 7 bases between the two ends. There are 13 residues in the CDR3. The CDR3 here is CASSLVLANEQFF. In DNA form, the CDR3 reads TGCGCCAGCAGCTTGGTTCTAGCCAATGAGCAGTTCTTC.

The rearrangement links TRBV10-2 to TRBJ2-7, with TRBD2 identical over 8 bases. The germline CDR1 and CDR2 sequences are WSHSY and SAAADI. This CDR3 has 14 residues. The trim removed 10 bases at V and 0 bases at J, leaving 8 bases unmatched. The CDR3 reads CATRGAGGSYEQYF. CDR3 nucleotide sequence: TGCGCCACACGGGGGGCGGGAGGCTCCTACGAGCAGTACTTC.

The J gene is TRBJ2-2, the V gene TRBV12-5; the D is unclear. V gave up 0 bases and J gave up 1 base, with 9 bases separating them. The CDR3 loop spans 16 amino acids. Germline V gene sequence: CDR1 LGHNT, CDR2 FRNRAP. The CDR3 protein is CASGLVLLGNTGELFF. The CDR3 region has the DNA TGTGCTAGTGGTTTGGTGCTCCTAGGGAACACCGGGGAGCTGTTTTTT.

The V call is TRBV21-1, the J call TRBJ2-1; the table assigns TRBD2, which was not confirmed against the DNA. TRBV21-1 is an annotated pseudogene. This CDR3 comprises 16 residues. In DNA form, the CDR3 reads TGTGCCAGCAGCAAACCTGCCGGGAGTCCCTCCGATGAGCAGTTCTTC. Its protein product is CASSKPAGSPSDEQFF.

The chain employs TRBV19 and TRBJ1-3, with unresolved D. The length of the CDR3 is 15 residues. Germline CDR1 reads LNHDA; CDR2 reads SQIVND (reference sequence). Trimming stripped 6 bases from V and 1 base from J, with 13 bases between. In DNA, the CDR3 is TGTGCCAGTAGCTTCCTCGGGAAGTCTGGAAACACCATATATTTT. It specifies CASSFLGKSGNTIYF.

The chain joins TRBV5-4 to TRBJ2-3; 8 positions match TRBD2. The CDR3 extends over 16 amino acids. Germline V gene sequence: CDR1 SGHNT, CDR2 YYREEE (reference sequence). J gave up 2 bases and V 0 bases, and 5 bases lay outside the gene matches. The CDR3 here is CASSLGGLANTDTQYF. CDR3 DNA: TGTGCCAGCAGCTTGGGAGGACTAGCAAACACAGATACGCAGTATTTT.

Turning to this clone: Within the sample, other DNA sequences also encode this same CDR3. V gene TRBV7-8 combines with J gene TRBJ2-3, with 7 bases lining up with TRBD2. Germline V gives CDR1 SGHVS, CDR2 FQNEAQ. The CDR3 is made up of 16 amino acids. J was trimmed by 2 bases and V by 1 base; bases with no gene match: 6. CDR3 DNA: TGTGCCAGCAGCTTAGAGCTAGCGGTTTACACAGATACGCAGTATTTT. Translated, it gives CASSLELAVYTDTQYF.

This chain uses TRBV6-6 with TRBJ1-2; 8 bases map to TRBD1. CDR1 MNHNY and CDR2 SVGAGI come from the germline V gene (reference sequence). The CDR3 has 13 amino acids. Trimming cost V 6 bases and J 4 bases; bases outside gene matches: 4. The CDR3 DNA reads TGTGCCAGCAGACAGGGGGAGGGCTATGGCTACACCTTC. Residues: CASRQGEGYGYTF.

Concerning this clone itself: Different DNA sequences within this sample yield the same CDR3. The chain couples TRBV7-2 to TRBJ2-7, with no clear D. The CDR3 consists of 14 residues. The V end lost 2 bases, the J end lost 6 bases, and 14 bases lay between the germline ends. Germline CDR1 and CDR2: SGHTA and FQGNSA. The CDR3 DNA reads as TGTGCCAGCAGCTTAACCGGAGTTGTAGGCGAGCAGTACTTC. Its protein is CASSLTGVVGEQYF.

V gene TRBV19 combines with J gene TRBJ1-3; unclear D gene. V was cut by 4 bases and J by 0 bases, with 13 bases left in between. The CDR3 length is 16 residues. From germline, CDR1 is LNHDA and CDR2 SQIVND (reference sequence). CDR3 region: CASSTRGGSSGNTIYF. Written as DNA, the CDR3 is TGTGCCAGTAGTACGCGGGGAGGGAGCTCTGGAAACACCATATATTTT.

In DNA form, the CDR3 reads TGTGCCAGCAGCTCTAAAACCGGGGCACTAGCGGGAGTCGCCGGGGAGCTGTTTTTT. Protein product: CASSSKTGALAGVAGELFF. The chain joins TRBV7-2 to TRBJ2-2, with 11 bases lining up with TRBD2. The V gene's germline CDR1 is SGHTA and CDR2 FQGNSA. With 4 bases clipped from V and 6 bases from J, the junction kept 16 bases outside the gene matches. The CDR3 extends over 19 amino acids.

V and J are TRBV18 and TRBJ1-2; D not resolved. The CDR3 has 15 amino acids. The germline V gene has CDR1 KGHSH and CDR2 LQKENI. V was shortened by 3 bases and J by 2 bases, with 13 bases between the two germline ends. The CDR3 region has the DNA TGTGCCAGCTCACCCCCGTCGCAGGCCAACTATGGCTACACCTTC. Protein: CASSPPSQANYGYTF.

The rearrangement uses TRBV19 and TRBJ1-4; TRBD1 agrees at 7 bases. CDR3 length: 14 amino acids. The V gene's germline CDR1 is LNHDA and CDR2 SQIVND (reference sequence). V shed 5 bases, J shed 8 bases, and the junction held 8 bases outside the gene matches. The CDR3 loop reads CASSPDRQQEKLFF. The DNA for the CDR3 is TGTGCCAGTAGTCCGGACAGGCAACAAGAAAAACTGTTTTTT. Drawing the rest from reference TRBV19 and TRBJ1-4, the complete variable domain is DGGITQSPKYLFRKEGQNVTLSCEQNLNHDAMYWYRQDPGQGLRLIYYSQIVNDFQKGDIAEGYSVSREKKESFPLTVTSAQKNPTAFYLCASSPDRQQEKLFFGSGTQLSVL.

The chain is built from TRBV6-1 and TRBJ1-2; 8 bases match TRBD1. Germline trimming cut 8 bases from V and 2 bases from J; bases unmatched to any gene: 4. The CDR3 is 13 residues long. The germline V gene encodes CDR1 MNHNS and CDR2 SASEGT. In DNA form, the CDR3 reads TGTGCCAGCCGGCGGGACAGGAACTATGGCTACACCTTC. As protein: CASRRDRNYGYTF.

This chain uses TRBV5-4 with TRBJ2-7; D remains ambiguous. V was trimmed by 4 bases and J by 5 bases, leaving 19 bases between them. Germline V gene data show CDR1 as SGHNT and CDR2 as YYREEE (reference sequence). The CDR3 has 15 amino acids. DNA for the CDR3: TGTGCCAGCAGCCCGCGACTGGCGGCGTACAACGAGCAGTACTTC. Translated: CASSPRLAAYNEQYF.

V gene TRBV25-1 combines with J gene TRBJ2-3; TRBD1 matches at 7 bases. V lost 6 bases to trimming and J lost 5 bases; unmatched junction nucleotides: 5. CDR3 size: 13 residues. CDR1 and CDR2 from the germline V gene are MGHDK and SYGVNS. CDR3 sequence reads: CASRNSGGDTQYF. In DNA, the CDR3 is TGTGCCAGCAGAAACTCAGGGGGAGATACGCAGTATTTT. The full variable domain, in which reference TRBV25-1 and TRBJ2-3 provide the parts outside the CDR3, is EADIYQTPRYLVIGTGKKITLECSQTMGHDKMYWYQQDPGMELHLIHYSYGVNSTEKGDLSSESTVSRIRTEHFPLTLESARPSHTSQYLCASRNSGGDTQYFGPGTRLTVL.

The chain has TRBV7-3 and TRBJ2-1; the D is unclear. The CDR3 extends over 15 amino acids. Germline V lookup: CDR1 SGHTA, CDR2 FQGTGA. The V and J ends lost 0 bases and 0 bases respectively, with 6 bases between them. CDR3 loop: CASSLTASSYNEQFF. The CDR3 bases are TGTGCCAGCAGCTTAACGGCCAGCTCCTACAATGAGCAGTTCTTC.